The T cell receptor (beta chain) described here comes from a study of vaccination effects on CD4 cells after COVID-19. Whole-study findings and limits: Few convalescent patients, and no early post-infection timepoints, were available to the study. Cross-reaction with common cold coronaviruses was seen in only 1 of 255 vaccine-induced clones from healthy vaccinees.

This clone was seen more than once but under ten times. Its antigen remains unknown. The ends were cut back, 5 bases at V and 6 bases at J, with 10 bases in the middle. Looked up from germline, CDR1 is MNHEY and CDR2 is SVGAGI. The CDR3 has 12 residues. This table comes from immunoSEQ multiplex PCR, and its TCRdb copy is limited to in-frame clones, with some not included. The data hold tens of thousands of clones, with around 70% observed a single time. Within the ViraFEST assay, antigen-specific CD4+ T cells underwent expansion with viral peptide pools prior to sequencing. Subsequent to roughly 10 days of culture, CD4+ T cells were isolated. It was on days 3 and 7 that half the medium was replaced with IL-2 medium.

The chain is built from TRBV6-5 and TRBJ1-1; D call uncertain. The sequence was collected from a human donor who received a COVID-19 vaccine. The starting material was CD4+ T cells from PBMCs cultured with HCoV-229E spike peptides, obtained before COVID-19 vaccination. The CDR3 loop reads CASSPGRSEAFF. The DNA of the CDR3 is TGTGCCAGCAGTCCCGGCAGATCTGAAGCTTTCTTT.